The next 2 T cell receptor beta chains were all read from a single sample in a study of blood T cell repertoires in COVID-19. The data were produced by immunoSEQ multiplex PCR, yet TCRdb's version contains in-frame clones alone and is incomplete. The data show around 130,000 clones, around 79% seen once. Sequencing was done on a sample of peripheral blood. All receptors derive from an elderly man with acute or convalescent COVID-19.

The chain uses TRBV5-1 and TRBJ2-1; D possibly corresponds to TRBD1 (5 bases). Per germline, CDR1 SGHRS and CDR2 YFSETQ. CDR3 size: 15 residues. Trimming pared 0 bases from V and 7 bases from J, leaving 14 bases between. The CDR3 DNA follows: TGCGCCAGCAGCTTGGCAAGCAGGGTTGGAAATGAGCAGTTCTTC. This codes for CASSLASRVGNEQFF. The variable domain in full, with the rest retrieved from reference TRBV5-1 and TRBJ2-1, is KAGVTQTPRYLIKTRGQQVTLSCSPISGHRSVSWYQQTPGQGLQFLFEYFSETQRNKGNFPGRFSGRQFSNSRSEMNVSTLELGDSALYLCASSLASRVGNEQFFGPGTRLTVL.

The CDR3 region is CAIATGVGSPLHF. The CDR3 DNA follows: TGTGCCATCGCAACAGGGGTCGGTTCACCCCTCCACTTT. J is TRBJ1-6 and V is TRBV27; TRBD1 agrees at 7 bases. After removal of 10 bases from V and 9 bases from J, the junction contained 9 bases not matched to a gene. The germline V gene encodes CDR1 MNHEY and CDR2 SMNVEV (reference sequence). The CDR3 spans 13 residues.